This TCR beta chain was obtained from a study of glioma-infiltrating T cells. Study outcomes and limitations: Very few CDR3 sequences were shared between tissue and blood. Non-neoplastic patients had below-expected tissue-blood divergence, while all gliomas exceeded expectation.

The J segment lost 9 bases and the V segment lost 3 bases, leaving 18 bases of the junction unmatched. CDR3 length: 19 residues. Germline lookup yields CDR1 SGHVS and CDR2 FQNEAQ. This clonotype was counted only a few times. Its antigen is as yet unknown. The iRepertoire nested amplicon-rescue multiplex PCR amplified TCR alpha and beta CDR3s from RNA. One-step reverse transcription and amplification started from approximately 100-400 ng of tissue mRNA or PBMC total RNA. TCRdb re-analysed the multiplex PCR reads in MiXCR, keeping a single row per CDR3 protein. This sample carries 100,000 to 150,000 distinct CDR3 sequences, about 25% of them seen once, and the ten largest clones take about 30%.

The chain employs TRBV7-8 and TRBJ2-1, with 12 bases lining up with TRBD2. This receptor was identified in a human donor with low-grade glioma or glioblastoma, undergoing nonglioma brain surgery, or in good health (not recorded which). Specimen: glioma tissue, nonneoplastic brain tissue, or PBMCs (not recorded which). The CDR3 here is CASSLILGLAGMRKSEQFF. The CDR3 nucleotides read TGTGCCAGCAGCTTGATTTTAGGACTAGCGGGAATGAGAAAGAGTGAGCAGTTCTTC.